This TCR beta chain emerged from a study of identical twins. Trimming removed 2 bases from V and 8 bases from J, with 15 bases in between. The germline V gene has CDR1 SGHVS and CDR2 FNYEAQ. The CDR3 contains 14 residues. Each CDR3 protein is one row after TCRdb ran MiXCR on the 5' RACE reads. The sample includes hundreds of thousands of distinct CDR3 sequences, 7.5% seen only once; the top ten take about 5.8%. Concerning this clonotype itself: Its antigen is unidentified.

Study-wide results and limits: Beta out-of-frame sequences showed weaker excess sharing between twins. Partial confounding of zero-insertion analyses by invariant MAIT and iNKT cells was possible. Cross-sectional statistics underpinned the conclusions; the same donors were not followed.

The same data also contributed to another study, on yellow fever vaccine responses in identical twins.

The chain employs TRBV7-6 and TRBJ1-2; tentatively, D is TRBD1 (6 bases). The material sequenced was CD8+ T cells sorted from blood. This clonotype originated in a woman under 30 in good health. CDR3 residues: CASSLIGGAKGYTF. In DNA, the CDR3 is TGTGCCAGCAGCTTAATAGGGGGGGCAAAGGGCTACACCTTC.